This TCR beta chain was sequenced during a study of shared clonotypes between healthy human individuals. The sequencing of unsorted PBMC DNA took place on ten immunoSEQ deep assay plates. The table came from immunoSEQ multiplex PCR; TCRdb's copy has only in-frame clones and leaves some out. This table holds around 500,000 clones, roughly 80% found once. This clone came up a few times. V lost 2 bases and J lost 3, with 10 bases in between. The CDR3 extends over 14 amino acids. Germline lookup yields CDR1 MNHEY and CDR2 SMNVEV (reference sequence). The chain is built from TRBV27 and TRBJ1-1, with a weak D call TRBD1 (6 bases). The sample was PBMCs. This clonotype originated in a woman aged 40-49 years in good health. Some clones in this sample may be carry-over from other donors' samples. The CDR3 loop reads CASSLVTGHTEAFF. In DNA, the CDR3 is TGTGCCAGCAGTTTAGTGACAGGACACACTGAAGCTTTCTTT.